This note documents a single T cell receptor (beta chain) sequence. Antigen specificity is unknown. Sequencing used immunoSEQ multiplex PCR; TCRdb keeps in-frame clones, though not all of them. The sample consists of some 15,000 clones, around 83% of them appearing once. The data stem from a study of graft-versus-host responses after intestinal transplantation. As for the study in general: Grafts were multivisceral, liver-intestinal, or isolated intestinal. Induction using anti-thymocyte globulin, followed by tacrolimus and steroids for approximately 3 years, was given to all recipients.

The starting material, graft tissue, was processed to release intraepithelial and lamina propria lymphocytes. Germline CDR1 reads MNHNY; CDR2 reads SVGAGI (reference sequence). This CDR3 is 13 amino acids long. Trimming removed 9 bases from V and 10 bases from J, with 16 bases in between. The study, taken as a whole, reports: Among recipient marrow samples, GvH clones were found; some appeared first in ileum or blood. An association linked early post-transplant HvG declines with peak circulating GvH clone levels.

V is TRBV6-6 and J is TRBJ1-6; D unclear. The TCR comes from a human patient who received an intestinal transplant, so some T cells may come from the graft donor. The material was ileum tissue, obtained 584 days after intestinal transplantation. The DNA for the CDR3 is TGTGCCAGTAGCCGTCTGACGGGATCACCCCTCCACTTT. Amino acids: CASSRLTGSPLHF.